This record covers a single TCR beta chain. This record comes from a study of control samples from healthy donors and cancer patients. Germline V lookup: CDR1 SGHNT, CDR2 YYREEE (reference sequence). The CDR3 is made up of 15 amino acids. V trimming: 2 bases; J trimming: 4 bases; junction bases outside the gene matches: 2. The assay was immunoSEQ multiplex PCR, and TCRdb's table has in-frame clones only and misses some. Altogether around 94,000 clones are present, around 87% being singletons, with the ten largest covering over 1%. The chain employs TRBV5-4 and TRBJ2-5, with TRBD2 identical over 13 bases. Sequenced: blood. The receptor comes from a woman in her forties or fifties in good health. This CDR3 reads CASSFGLAGVETQYF. CDR3 nucleotide sequence: TGTGCCAGCAGCTTTGGACTAGCGGGAGTAGAGACCCAGTACTTC. Using reference TRBV5-4 and TRBJ2-5 for the parts outside the CDR3, the full variable domain is ETGVTQSPTHLIKTRGQQVTLRCSSQSGHNTVSWYQQALGQGPQFIFQYYREEENGRGNFPPRFSGLQFPNYSSELNVNALELDDSALYLCASSFGLAGVETQYFGPGTRLLVL.